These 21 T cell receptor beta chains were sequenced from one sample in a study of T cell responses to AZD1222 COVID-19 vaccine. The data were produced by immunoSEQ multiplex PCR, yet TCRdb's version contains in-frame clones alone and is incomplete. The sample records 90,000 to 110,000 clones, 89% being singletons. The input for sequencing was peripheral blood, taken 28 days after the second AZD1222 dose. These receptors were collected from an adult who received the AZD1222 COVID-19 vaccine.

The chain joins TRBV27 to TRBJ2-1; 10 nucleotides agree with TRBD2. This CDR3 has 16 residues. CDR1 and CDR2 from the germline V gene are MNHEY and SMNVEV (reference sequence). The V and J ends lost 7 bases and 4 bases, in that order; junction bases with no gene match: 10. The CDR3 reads CASIRAGAGGYNEQFF. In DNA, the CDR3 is TGTGCCAGCATCAGAGCGGGAGCGGGGGGGTACAATGAGCAGTTCTTC.

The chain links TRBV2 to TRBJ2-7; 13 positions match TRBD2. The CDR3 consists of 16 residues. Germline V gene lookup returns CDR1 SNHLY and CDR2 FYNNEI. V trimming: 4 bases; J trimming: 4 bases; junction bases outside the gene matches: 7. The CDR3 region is CASSAGTSGTGYEQYF. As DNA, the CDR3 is TGTGCCAGCAGTGCTGGGACTAGCGGGACAGGTTACGAGCAGTACTTC.

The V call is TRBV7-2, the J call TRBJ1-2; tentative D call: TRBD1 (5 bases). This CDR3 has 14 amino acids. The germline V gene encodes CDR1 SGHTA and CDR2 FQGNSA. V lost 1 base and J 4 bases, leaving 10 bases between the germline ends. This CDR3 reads CASSLDDSAYGYTF. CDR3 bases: TGTGCCAGCAGCTTAGATGACAGCGCCTATGGCTACACCTTC.

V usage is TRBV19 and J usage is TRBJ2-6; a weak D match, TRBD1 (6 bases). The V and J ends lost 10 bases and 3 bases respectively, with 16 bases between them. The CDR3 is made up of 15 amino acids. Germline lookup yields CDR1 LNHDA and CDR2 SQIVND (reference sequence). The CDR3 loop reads CATRTTGFGANVLTF. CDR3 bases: TGTGCCACTAGAACAACAGGGTTTGGGGCCAACGTCCTGACTTTC.

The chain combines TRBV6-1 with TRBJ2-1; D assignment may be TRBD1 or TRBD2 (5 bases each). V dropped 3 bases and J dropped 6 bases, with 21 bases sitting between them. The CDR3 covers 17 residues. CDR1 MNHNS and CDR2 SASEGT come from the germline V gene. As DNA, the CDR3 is TGTGCCAGCAGTGATATTCTGGGGCCCTCCCGGGGCAATGAGCAGTTCTTC. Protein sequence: CASSDILGPSRGNEQFF.

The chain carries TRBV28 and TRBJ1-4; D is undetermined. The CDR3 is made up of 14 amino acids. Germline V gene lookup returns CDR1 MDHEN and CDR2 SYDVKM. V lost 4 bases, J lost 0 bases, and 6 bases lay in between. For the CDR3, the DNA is TGTGCCAGCAGTTGGGTCGCAACTAATGAAAAACTGTTTTTT. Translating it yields CASSWVATNEKLFF.

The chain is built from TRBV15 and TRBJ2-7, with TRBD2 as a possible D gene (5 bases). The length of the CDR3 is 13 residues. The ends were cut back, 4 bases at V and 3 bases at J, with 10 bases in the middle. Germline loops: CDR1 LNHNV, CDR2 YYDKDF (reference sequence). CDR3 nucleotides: TGTGCCACCAGCAAGGGAGCCAGCTACGAGCAGTACTTC. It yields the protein CATSKGASYEQYF.

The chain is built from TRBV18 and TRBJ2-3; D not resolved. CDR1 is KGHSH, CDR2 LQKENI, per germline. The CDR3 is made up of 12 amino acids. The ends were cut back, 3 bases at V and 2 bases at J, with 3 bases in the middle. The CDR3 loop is CASSPATDTQYF. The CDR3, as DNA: TGTGCCAGCTCACCGGCCACAGATACGCAGTATTTT.

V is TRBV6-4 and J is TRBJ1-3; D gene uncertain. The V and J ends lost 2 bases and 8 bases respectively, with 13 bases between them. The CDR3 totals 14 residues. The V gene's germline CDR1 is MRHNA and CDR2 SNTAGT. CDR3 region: CASSDPLKRDTIYF. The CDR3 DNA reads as TGTGCCAGCAGTGACCCATTAAAGAGAGACACCATATATTTT.

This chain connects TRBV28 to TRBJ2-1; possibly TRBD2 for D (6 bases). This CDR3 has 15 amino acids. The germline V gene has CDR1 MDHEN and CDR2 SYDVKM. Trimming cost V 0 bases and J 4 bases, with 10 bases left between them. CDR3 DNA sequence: TGTGCCAGCAGTTTATGGGGCGGGGATTACAATGAGCAGTTCTTC. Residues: CASSLWGGDYNEQFF.

The CDR3 coding sequence is TGTGCCAGCATAGCTCAGAGCTCCTATAATTCACCCCTCCACTTT. Encoded protein: CASIAQSSYNSPLHF. The chain couples TRBV28 to TRBJ1-6, with D unclear. The CDR3 totals 15 residues. The ends were cut back, 7 bases at V and 0 bases at J, with 10 bases in the middle. Germline assignment: CDR1 MDHEN and CDR2 SYDVKM.

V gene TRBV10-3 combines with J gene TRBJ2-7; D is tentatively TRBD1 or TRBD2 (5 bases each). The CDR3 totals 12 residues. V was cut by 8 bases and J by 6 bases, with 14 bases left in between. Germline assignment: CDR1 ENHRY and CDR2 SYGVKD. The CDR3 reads CAIGGLSPEQYF. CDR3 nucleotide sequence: TGTGCCATCGGGGGTCTCTCTCCCGAGCAGTACTTC.

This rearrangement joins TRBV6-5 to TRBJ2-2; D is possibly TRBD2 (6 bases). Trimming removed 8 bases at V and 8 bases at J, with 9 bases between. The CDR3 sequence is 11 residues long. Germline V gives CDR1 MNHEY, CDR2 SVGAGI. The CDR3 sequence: CASWSGGELFF. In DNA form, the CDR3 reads TGTGCCAGCTGGAGCGGGGGGGAGCTGTTTTTT.

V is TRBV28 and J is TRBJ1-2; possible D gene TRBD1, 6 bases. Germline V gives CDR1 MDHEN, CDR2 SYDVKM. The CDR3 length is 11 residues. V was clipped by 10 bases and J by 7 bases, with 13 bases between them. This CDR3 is CAIAGVFGYTF. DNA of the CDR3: TGTGCCATCGCAGGGGTTTTTGGCTACACCTTC.

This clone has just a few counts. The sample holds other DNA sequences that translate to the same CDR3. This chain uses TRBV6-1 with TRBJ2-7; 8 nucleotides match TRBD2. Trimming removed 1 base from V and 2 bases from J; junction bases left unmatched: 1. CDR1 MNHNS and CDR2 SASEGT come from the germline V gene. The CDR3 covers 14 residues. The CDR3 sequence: CASSEVSGAYEQYF. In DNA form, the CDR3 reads TGTGCCAGCAGTGAAGTTAGCGGGGCCTACGAGCAGTACTTC.

The DNA for the CDR3 is TGTGCCAGCAGTTTATACCCCCCCCCGATGACAGGGGCTGGAAACACCATATATTTT. Its protein is CASSLYPPPMTGAGNTIYF. The V and J genes are TRBV27 and TRBJ1-3, with 8 bases aligning to TRBD1. V dropped 1 base and J dropped 2; count of bases not matched to a gene: 13. This CDR3 has 19 amino acids. Germline assignment: CDR1 MNHEY and CDR2 SMNVEV (reference sequence).

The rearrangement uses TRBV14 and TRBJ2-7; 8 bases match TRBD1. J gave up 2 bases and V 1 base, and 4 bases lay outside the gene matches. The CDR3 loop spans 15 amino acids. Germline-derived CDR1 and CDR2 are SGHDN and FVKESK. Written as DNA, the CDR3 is TGTGCCAGCAGCCAAGGGGCAGGGGGCGCCTACGAGCAGTACTTC. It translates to CASSQGAGGAYEQYF.

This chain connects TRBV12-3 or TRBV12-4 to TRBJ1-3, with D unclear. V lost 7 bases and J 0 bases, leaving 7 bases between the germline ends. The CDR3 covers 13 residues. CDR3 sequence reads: CASTLDSGNTIYF. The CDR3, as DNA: TGTGCCAGCACCCTCGACTCTGGAAACACCATATATTTT.

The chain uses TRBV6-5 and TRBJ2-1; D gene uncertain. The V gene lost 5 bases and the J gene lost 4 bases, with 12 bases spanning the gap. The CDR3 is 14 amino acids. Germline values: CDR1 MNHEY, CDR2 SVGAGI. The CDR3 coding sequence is TGTGCCAGCAGTCCTCCGCAGAGATACAATGAGCAGTTCTTC. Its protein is CASSPPQRYNEQFF.

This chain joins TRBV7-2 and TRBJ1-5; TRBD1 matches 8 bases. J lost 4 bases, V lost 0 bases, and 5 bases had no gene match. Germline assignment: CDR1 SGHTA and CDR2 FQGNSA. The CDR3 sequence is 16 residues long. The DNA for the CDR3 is TGTGCCAGCAGCTTAGCCCTCGACAGGGGAAATCAGCCCCAGCATTTT. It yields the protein CASSLALDRGNQPQHF. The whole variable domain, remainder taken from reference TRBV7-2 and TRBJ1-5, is GAGVSQSPSNKVTEKGKDVELRCDPISGHTALYWYRQSLGQGLEFLIYFQGNSAPDKSGLPSDRFSAERTGGSVSTLTIQRTQQEDSAVYLCASSLALDRGNQPQHFGDGTRLSIL.

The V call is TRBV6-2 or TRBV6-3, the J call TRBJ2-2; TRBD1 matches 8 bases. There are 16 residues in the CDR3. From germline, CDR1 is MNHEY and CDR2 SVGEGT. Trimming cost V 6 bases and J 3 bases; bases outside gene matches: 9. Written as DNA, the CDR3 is TGTGCCAGCAGCCCCTCGACAGGGGAGGACACCGGGGAGCTGTTTTTT. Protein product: CASSPSTGEDTGELFF.